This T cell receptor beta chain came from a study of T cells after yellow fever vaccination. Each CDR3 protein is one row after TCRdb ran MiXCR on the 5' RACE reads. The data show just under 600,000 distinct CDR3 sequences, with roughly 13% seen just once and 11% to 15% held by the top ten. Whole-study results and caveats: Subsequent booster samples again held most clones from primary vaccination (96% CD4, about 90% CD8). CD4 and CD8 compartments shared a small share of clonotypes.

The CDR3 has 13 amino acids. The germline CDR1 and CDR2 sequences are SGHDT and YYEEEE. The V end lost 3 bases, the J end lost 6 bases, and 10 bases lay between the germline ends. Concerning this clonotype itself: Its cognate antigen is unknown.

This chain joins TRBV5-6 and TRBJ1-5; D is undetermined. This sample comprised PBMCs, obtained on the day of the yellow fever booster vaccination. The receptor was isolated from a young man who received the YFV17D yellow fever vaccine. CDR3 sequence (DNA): TGTGCCAGCAGCTCTGGGGAAGGTCAGCCCCAGCATTTT. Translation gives CASSSGEGQPQHF.